The 26 T cell receptor beta chains listed next were all sequenced from one sample in a study of T cell responses to AZD1222 COVID-19 vaccine. Measured with immunoSEQ multiplex PCR; TCRdb has only the in-frame clones, and not every one. This repertoire shows more than 85,000 clones, approximately 85% found once; its top ten account for roughly 13%. The material was peripheral blood, obtained on day 0 of MenACWY control vaccination. The receptors stem from an adult in good health.

CDR3 bases: TGTGCCAGCAGTGGCTGGGGAACGGGAGGAACTAAGGAGCAGTACTTC. Translation: CASSGWGTGGTKEQYF. The V gene is TRBV6-1, the J gene TRBJ2-7; 7 bases map to TRBD2. The CDR3 runs 16 residues. Germline CDR1 and CDR2: MNHNS and SASEGT. V trimming: 4 bases; J trimming: 7 bases; junction bases outside the gene matches: 16.

The rearrangement uses TRBV6-4 and TRBJ2-2, with TRBD2 identical over 7 bases. J gave up 4 bases and V 6 bases, and 8 bases lay outside the gene matches. The CDR3 contains 15 residues. Germline CDR1 and CDR2: MRHNA and SNTAGT. The CDR3 bases are TGTGCCAGCAGGCGCCTAGCGGAAAGCACCGGGGAGCTGTTTTTT. Protein: CASRRLAESTGELFF.

The chain employs TRBV30 and TRBJ1-2; D possibly corresponds to TRBD1 (6 bases). The V gene lost 5 bases and the J gene lost 2 bases, with 9 bases spanning the gap. The CDR3 has 12 residues. The V gene's germline CDR1 is GTSNPN and CDR2 SVGIG (reference sequence). This chain's CDR3 is CAWSRGNYGYTF. The CDR3 coding sequence is TGTGCCTGGTCCAGGGGAAACTATGGCTACACCTTC.

The rearrangement uses TRBV5-1 and TRBJ1-1; D remains ambiguous. The germline V and J ends were trimmed by 0 bases and 0 bases, with 9 bases remaining between them. CDR1 and CDR2 from the germline V gene are SGHRS and YFSETQ. The CDR3 is 15 amino acids. CDR3 amino acids: CASSLEGTVNTEAFF. CDR3 bases: TGCGCCAGCAGCTTGGAGGGAACAGTGAACACTGAAGCTTTCTTT.

The V and J genes are TRBV7-9 and TRBJ2-7; D is tentatively TRBD1 or TRBD2 (5 bases each). Trimming left V 5 bases short and J 3 bases short, with 17 bases between. This CDR3 is built from 15 residues. Germline CDR1 is SEHNR and CDR2 is FQNEAQ (reference sequence). For the CDR3, the DNA is TGTGCCAGCAGCCACCATCAAGGGACCCTCTACGAGCAGTACTTC. Its translation: CASSHHQGTLYEQYF. The variable domain in full, completed from reference TRBV7-9 and TRBJ2-7, reads DTGVSQNPRHKITKRGQNVTFRCDPISEHNRLYWYRQTLGQGPEFLTYFQNEAQLEKSRLLSDRFSAERPKGSFSTLEIQRTEQGDSAMYLCASSHHQGTLYEQYFGPGTRLTVT.

The chain employs TRBV4-1 and TRBJ2-7, with D tentatively TRBD1 or TRBD2 (6 bases each). Germline V CDR1 and CDR2: MGHRA, YSYEKL. The V end lost 0 bases, the J end lost 0 bases, and 12 bases lay between the germline ends. The CDR3 runs to 16 residues. The CDR3 spells CASSQESGAHSYEQYF. Written as DNA, the CDR3 is TGCGCCAGCAGCCAAGAATCGGGGGCCCACTCCTACGAGCAGTACTTC.

In nucleotides, the CDR3 is TGCGCCAGCAGCCGGATGCAAACCGGGACAGGGAATGAAAAACTGTTTTTT. Its protein is CASSRMQTGTGNEKLFF. The chain recombines TRBV4-3 with TRBJ1-4; TRBD1 aligns across 9 bases. With V trimmed by 4 bases and J by 5 bases, 11 bases remained unmatched. The CDR3 runs to 17 residues. Germline CDR1 and CDR2: LGHNA and YSLEER.

The chain joins TRBV11-2 to TRBJ2-7; the match to TRBD1 covers 7 bases. The CDR3 totals 14 residues. Looked up from germline, CDR1 is SGHAT and CDR2 is FQNNGV. The ends lost 1 base at V and 3 bases at J; junction bases unmatched: 3. The CDR3 DNA reads as TGTGCCAGCAGCTTAGTATCAGGGGGCTACGAGCAGTACTTC. Its translation: CASSLVSGGYEQYF.

The J gene is TRBJ2-7, the V gene TRBV19, with a possible D match to TRBD2 (6 bases). With 1 base removed from V and 2 bases from J, the gap between germline ends came to 12 bases. CDR3 length: 15 residues. Germline loops: CDR1 LNHDA, CDR2 SQIVND (reference sequence). CDR3 loop: CASSIGRVAPYEQYF. CDR3 in DNA: TGTGCCAGTAGTATAGGGAGGGTAGCTCCCTACGAGCAGTACTTC.

The chain recombines TRBV19 with TRBJ2-4, with TRBD2 identical over 13 bases. CDR1 and CDR2 (germline): LNHDA, SQIVND (reference sequence). The CDR3 loop spans 19 amino acids. Trimming at V came to 2 bases and at J to 1 base, leaving 8 bases not matched to a gene. CDR3 region: CASSITSGRALGAKNIQYF. For the CDR3, the DNA is TGTGCCAGTAGTATAACTAGCGGGAGGGCCCTCGGGGCCAAAAACATTCAGTACTTC.

This clone was counted a few times. The chain uses TRBV7-2 and TRBJ1-1; 7 nucleotides line up with TRBD1. The trim removed 4 bases at V and 0 bases at J, leaving 5 bases unmatched. Germline CDR1 reads SGHTA; CDR2 reads FQGNSA. The CDR3 covers 15 residues. CDR3 sequence: CASSWDSILNTEAFF. CDR3 in DNA: TGTGCCAGCAGCTGGGACAGTATCCTGAACACTGAAGCTTTCTTT. Using reference TRBV7-2 and TRBJ1-1 for the parts outside the CDR3, the full variable domain is GAGVSQSPSNKVTEKGKDVELRCDPISGHTALYWYRQSLGQGLEFLIYFQGNSAPDKSGLPSDRFSAERTGGSVSTLTIQRTQQEDSAVYLCASSWDSILNTEAFFGQGTRLTVV.

J is TRBJ2-7 and V is TRBV28, with 11 nucleotides matching TRBD1. V lost 8 bases to trimming and J lost 4 bases; unmatched junction nucleotides: 10. The CDR3 extends over 15 amino acids. CDR1 and CDR2 (germline): MDHEN, SYDVKM. DNA of the CDR3: TGTGCCAGCGGATTAGGGACAGGGGGACTGTACGAGCAGTACTTC. This codes for CASGLGTGGLYEQYF.

The V call is TRBV3-1 (or the pseudogene TRBV3-2), the J call TRBJ1-6; the D is unclear. CDR3 size: 15 residues. Germline V lookup: CDR1 LGHDT, CDR2 YNNKEL (reference sequence). Deletions cut 1 base from V and 8 bases from J, with 12 bases between. The CDR3, as DNA: TGTGCCAGCAGCCAAGTTTATCAGGAGGATTCACCCCTCCACTTT. Protein product: CASSQVYQEDSPLHF.

The chain has TRBV5-5 and TRBJ2-2, with no clear D. Deletions cut 0 bases from V and 0 bases from J, with 9 bases between. Germline V lookup: CDR1 SGHKS, CDR2 YYEKEE (reference sequence). This CDR3 region has 16 residues. CDR3 DNA: TGTGCCAGCAGCTTGGTAAGGGTAACGAACACCGGGGAGCTGTTTTTT. Translated: CASSLVRVTNTGELFF.

The chain uses TRBV15 and TRBJ1-2; 9 bases map to TRBD1. V shed 3 bases, J shed 7 bases, and the junction held 12 bases outside the gene matches. The CDR3 is 16 residues long. The germline gives CDR1 LNHNV, CDR2 YYDKDF (reference sequence). In nucleotides, the CDR3 is TGTGCCACCAGCAGGTCCCGCGGGGACAGGGAAGGTGGCTACACCTTC. Translated, it gives CATSRSRGDREGGYTF.

This clone was detected once. The chain carries TRBV12-3 or TRBV12-4 and TRBJ1-1; no clear D. The ends were cut back, 8 bases at V and 1 base at J, with 11 bases in the middle. The CDR3 extends over 13 amino acids. The CDR3 DNA reads as TGTGCCAGCGGAAAGGCGGCGAACACTGAAGCTTTCTTT. This codes for CASGKAANTEAFF.

This rearrangement joins TRBV5-1 to TRBJ1-5; TRBD1 matches 8 bases. The ends lost 2 bases at V and 2 bases at J; junction bases unmatched: 6. The CDR3 runs 16 residues. Per germline, CDR1 SGHRS and CDR2 YFSETQ. The CDR3 nucleotides are TGCGCCAGCAGCTTTAGTACAGGGGGGGGCAATCAGCCCCAGCATTTT. It yields the protein CASSFSTGGGNQPQHF.

This chain links TRBV11-1 with TRBJ2-1; 12 positions agree with TRBD1. The CDR3 length is 14 residues. V was clipped by 5 bases and J by 9 bases; unmatched bases: 5. Germline values: CDR1 SGHAT, CDR2 FQDESV (reference sequence). CDR3 protein: CASSRGTGGSEQFF. CDR3 coding DNA: TGTGCCAGCAGCCGCGGGACAGGGGGCAGTGAGCAGTTCTTC.

The chain links TRBV7-2 to TRBJ1-2; the D gene is possibly TRBD1 (5 bases). The CDR3 is 14 amino acids. Trimming pared 2 bases from V and 8 bases from J, leaving 15 bases between. Germline-derived CDR1 and CDR2 are SGHTA and FQGNSA. The CDR3 region has the DNA TGTGCCAGCAGCTTACGGGCAGGGCCCGACGGCTACACCTTC. Translation: CASSLRAGPDGYTF.

The rearrangement links TRBV7-3 to TRBJ1-5, with D tentatively TRBD1 (6 bases). V was cut by 2 bases and J by 4 bases, with 9 bases left in between. Germline lookup yields CDR1 SGHTA and CDR2 FQGTGA. The CDR3 is made up of 14 amino acids. CDR3 region: CASSLLGGNQPQHF. In DNA, the CDR3 is TGTGCCAGCAGCTTATTAGGGGGTAATCAGCCCCAGCATTTT.

The rearrangement joins TRBV28 to TRBJ1-5; maybe TRBD1 (5 bases). Trimming left V 2 bases short and J 2 bases short, with 10 bases between. There are 15 residues in the CDR3. CDR1 is MDHEN, CDR2 SYDVKM, per germline. CDR3 amino acids: CASSLGGGRNQPQHF. CDR3 sequence (DNA): TGTGCCAGCAGTTTAGGGGGTGGGCGCAATCAGCCCCAGCATTTT. The full variable domain, completed using reference TRBV28 and TRBJ1-5, is DVKVTQSSRYLVKRTGEKVFLECVQDMDHENMFWYRQDPGLGLRLIYFSYDVKMKEKGDIPEGYSVSREKKERFSLILESASTNQTSMYLCASSLGGGRNQPQHFGDGTRLSIL.

This clone occurred once. The genes are TRBV27 and TRBJ2-1, with a tentative D call TRBD2 (6 bases). This CDR3 is built from 18 residues. CDR1 is MNHEY, CDR2 SMNVEV, per germline (reference sequence). The V gene lost 7 bases and the J gene lost 2 bases, with 24 bases spanning the gap. The DNA for the CDR3 is TGTGCCAGCACTGGAGCGGGCCCTTCTTGGGGCACCTACAATGAGCAGTTCTTC. Its translation is CASTGAGPSWGTYNEQFF.

J is TRBJ1-6 and V is TRBV7-2; D uncertain. Between the trimmed V and J ends, which lost 2 bases and 9 bases, there was a span of 5 bases. The CDR3 is 12 residues long. Germline V lookup: CDR1 SGHTA, CDR2 FQGNSA. The CDR3 region has the DNA TGTGCCAGCAGCTTAACTCCTTCACCCCTCCACTTT. It yields the protein CASSLTPSPLHF.

The chain carries TRBV15 and TRBJ2-6; D perhaps matches TRBD2 (7 bases). The CDR3 has 16 amino acids. V was clipped by 9 bases and J by 0 bases, with 15 bases between them. In germline, CDR1 is LNHNV, CDR2 YYDKDF (reference sequence). CDR3 loop: CATSGTRSSGANVLTF. CDR3 DNA: TGTGCCACAAGCGGGACACGGAGCTCTGGGGCCAACGTCCTGACTTTC.

J is TRBJ1-1 and V is TRBV14; D gene ambiguous. CDR3 length: 18 amino acids. Germline assignment: CDR1 SGHDN and CDR2 FVKESK. Trimming took off 1 base at V and 4 bases at J, with 22 bases between the two ends. Here the CDR3 DNA reads TGTGCCAGCAGCCAAGCTACCGGACGGAAAAAGGAGGTCACTGAAGCTTTCTTT. It codes for CASSQATGRKKEVTEAFF.

The gene calls are TRBV6-2 or TRBV6-3 and TRBJ1-1, with D possibly being TRBD1 (5 bases). With 4 bases removed from V and 3 bases from J, the gap between germline ends came to 15 bases. CDR1 MNHEY and CDR2 SVGEGT come from the germline V gene. CDR3 length: 15 residues. As DNA, the CDR3 is TGTGCCAGCAGTTTCCCGATCGGGACGTACACTGAAGCTTTCTTT. Its protein is CASSFPIGTYTEAFF.